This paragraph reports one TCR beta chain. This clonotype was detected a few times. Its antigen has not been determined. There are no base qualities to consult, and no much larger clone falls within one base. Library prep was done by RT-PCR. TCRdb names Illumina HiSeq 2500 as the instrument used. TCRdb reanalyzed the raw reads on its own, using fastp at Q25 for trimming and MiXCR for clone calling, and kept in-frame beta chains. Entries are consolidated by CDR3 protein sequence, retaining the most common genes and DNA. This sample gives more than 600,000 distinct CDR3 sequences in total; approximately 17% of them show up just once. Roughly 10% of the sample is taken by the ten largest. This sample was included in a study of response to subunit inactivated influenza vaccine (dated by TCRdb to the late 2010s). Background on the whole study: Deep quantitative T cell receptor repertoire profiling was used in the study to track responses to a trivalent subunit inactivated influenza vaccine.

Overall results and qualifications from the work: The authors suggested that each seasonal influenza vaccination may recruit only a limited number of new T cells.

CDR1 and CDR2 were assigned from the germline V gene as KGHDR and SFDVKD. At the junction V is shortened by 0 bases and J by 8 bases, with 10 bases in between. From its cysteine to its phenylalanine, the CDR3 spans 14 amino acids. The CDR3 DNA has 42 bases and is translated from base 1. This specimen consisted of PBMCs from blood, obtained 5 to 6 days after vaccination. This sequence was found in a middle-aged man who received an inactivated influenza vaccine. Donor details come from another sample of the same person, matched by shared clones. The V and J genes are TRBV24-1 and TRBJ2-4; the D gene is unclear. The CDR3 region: CATSDLKDRDIQYF. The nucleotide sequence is TGTGCCACCAGTGATTTGAAAGATAGGGACATTCAGTACTTC.